Below are 2 T cell receptor beta chains sequenced from a single sample in a study of T cell responses to AZD1222 COVID-19 vaccine. The table came from immunoSEQ multiplex PCR; TCRdb's copy has only in-frame clones and leaves some out. Found here are some 150,000 clones, 90% of them singletons; the top ten hold 1.5% to 2%. The sample in question was peripheral blood, obtained on day 0 of AZD1222 vaccination. These receptors originate from an adult in good health.

As DNA, the CDR3 is TGCGCCAGCAGCTCAGTGCTCCTCGCTAACCTTAACAATGAGCAGTTCTTC. Amino acids: CASSSVLLANLNNEQFF. The gene calls are TRBV5-1 and TRBJ2-1; D call uncertain. Germline loops: CDR1 SGHRS, CDR2 YFSETQ. Trimming left V 3 bases short and J 5 bases short, with 21 bases between. The CDR3 has 17 residues.

The chain combines TRBV11-2 with TRBJ1-6; D gene ambiguous. Trimming took off 8 bases at V and 10 bases at J, with 15 bases between the two ends. Germline V gene lookup returns CDR1 SGHAT and CDR2 FQNNGV. This CDR3 has 13 amino acids. CDR3 DNA sequence: TGTGCCAGCTGCCTGAATCAGGAGTCACCCCTCCACTTT. Translating gives CASCLNQESPLHF.